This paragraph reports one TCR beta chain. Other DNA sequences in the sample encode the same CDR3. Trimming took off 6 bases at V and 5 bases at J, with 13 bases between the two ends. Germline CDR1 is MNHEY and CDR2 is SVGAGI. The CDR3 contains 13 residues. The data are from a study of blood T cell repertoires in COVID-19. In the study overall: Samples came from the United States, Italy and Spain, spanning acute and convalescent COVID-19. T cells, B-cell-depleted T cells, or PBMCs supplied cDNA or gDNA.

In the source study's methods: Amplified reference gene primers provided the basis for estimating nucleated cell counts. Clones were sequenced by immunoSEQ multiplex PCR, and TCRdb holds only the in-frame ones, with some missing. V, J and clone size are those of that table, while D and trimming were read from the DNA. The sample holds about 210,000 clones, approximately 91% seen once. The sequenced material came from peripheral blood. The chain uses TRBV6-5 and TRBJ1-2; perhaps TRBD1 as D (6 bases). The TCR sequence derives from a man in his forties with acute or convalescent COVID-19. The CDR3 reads CASRLQGRYGYTF. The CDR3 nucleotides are TGTGCCAGCAGATTACAGGGTCGGTATGGCTACACCTTC.